The 10 T cell receptor beta chains below all came from one sample that was sequenced in a study of blood T cell repertoires in COVID-19. The assay was immunoSEQ multiplex PCR, and TCRdb's table has in-frame clones only and misses some. The data hold 200,000 to 250,000 clones, with 65% to 90% observed a single time. Sequenced material: peripheral blood. The receptors were sampled from a man aged 45-65 years with acute or convalescent COVID-19.

The chain uses TRBV2 and TRBJ2-7; 10 nucleotides agree with TRBD1. Germline V gene lookup returns CDR1 SNHLY and CDR2 FYNNEI. V lost 6 bases, J lost 7 bases, and 6 bases stayed unmatched. CDR3 length: 13 amino acids. The CDR3 sequence is CASRRQGAGEQYF. The CDR3 DNA is TGTGCCAGCAGGAGACAGGGGGCAGGGGAGCAGTACTTC.

The genes are TRBV7-2 and TRBJ2-7, with D perhaps matching TRBD2 (6 bases). The CDR3 extends over 14 amino acids. CDR1 and CDR2 from the germline V gene are SGHTA and FQGNSA. V gave up 4 bases and J gave up 4 bases, with 14 bases separating them. The CDR3 is CASSYTAGPYEQYF. CDR3 in DNA: TGTGCCAGCAGCTATACGGCGGGGCCATACGAGCAGTACTTC.

The V call is TRBV9, the J call TRBJ1-2; D may be TRBD1 (6 bases). V was pared by 4 bases and J by 6 bases, with 13 bases between. The CDR3 has 13 residues. From germline, CDR1 is SGDLS and CDR2 YYNGEE. The CDR3 loop reads CASSPQGQDGYTF. For the CDR3, the DNA is TGTGCCAGCAGCCCACAGGGTCAGGATGGCTACACCTTC.

The V call is TRBV5-1, the J call TRBJ2-3, with D perhaps matching TRBD2 (6 bases). The V gene's germline CDR1 is SGHRS and CDR2 YFSETQ. CDR3 size: 13 residues. V shed 4 bases and J shed 5 bases, with 11 bases lying between them. CDR3 DNA sequence: TGCGCCAGCAGCGAGCCAGCGGGAGATACGCAGTATTTT. Protein product: CASSEPAGDTQYF. Looking up the rest from reference TRBV5-1 and TRBJ2-3 gives the full variable domain: KAGVTQTPRYLIKTRGQQVTLSCSPISGHRSVSWYQQTPGQGLQFLFEYFSETQRNKGNFPGRFSGRQFSNSRSEMNVSTLELGDSALYLCASSEPAGDTQYFGPGTRLTVL.

This clone was detected a few times. The chain is built from TRBV3-1 (or the pseudogene TRBV3-2) and TRBJ2-1, with 7 positions matching TRBD1. The V gene's germline CDR1 is LGHDT and CDR2 YNNKEL (reference sequence). There are 16 residues in the CDR3. V trimming: 2 bases; J trimming: 4 bases; junction bases outside the gene matches: 8. CDR3: CASSQLQGIIYNEQFF. The CDR3 DNA reads as TGTGCCAGCAGCCAATTACAGGGGATAATTTACAATGAGCAGTTCTTC.

This rearrangement joins TRBV13 to TRBJ1-6, with 7 bases that match TRBD1. The trim removed 4 bases at V and 9 bases at J, leaving 12 bases unmatched. The CDR3 sequence is 16 residues long. Germline CDR1 reads PRHDT; CDR2 reads FYEKMQ (reference sequence). The CDR3 bases are TGTGCCAGCAGCTACGGAAGACAGGGCCGGGGTTCACCCCTCCACTTT. This gives the protein CASSYGRQGRGSPLHF.

The CDR3 sequence: CASSGGQVNSGNTIYF. For the CDR3, the DNA is TGTGCCAGCAGTGGGGGACAGGTTAACTCTGGAAACACCATATATTTT. J is TRBJ1-3 and V is TRBV6-1, with 8 bases identical to TRBD1. In germline, CDR1 is MNHNS, CDR2 SASEGT. The CDR3 is made up of 16 amino acids. V shed 4 bases, J shed 0 bases, and the junction held 5 bases outside the gene matches.

The chain combines TRBV6-6 with TRBJ2-2, with TRBD1 as a possible D gene (6 bases). CDR1 and CDR2 from the germline V gene are MNHNY and SVGAGI (reference sequence). This CDR3 has 13 amino acids. With 7 bases removed from V and 7 bases from J, the gap between germline ends came to 13 bases. This chain's CDR3 is CASISGVVGELFF. The CDR3 region has the DNA TGTGCCAGCATCTCAGGGGTGGTCGGGGAGCTGTTTTTT.

This chain joins TRBV6-5 and TRBJ2-1; TRBD2 agrees at 14 bases. J lost 8 bases, V lost 5 bases, and 5 bases had no gene match. The CDR3 totals 15 residues. Germline values: CDR1 MNHEY, CDR2 SVGAGI. The CDR3 spells CASSRTSGGFDEQFF. The CDR3 bases are TGTGCCAGCAGTCGGACTAGCGGGGGGTTTGATGAGCAGTTCTTC.

This clone was counted a single time. The CDR3 here is CAWSVRGGALREKLFF. For the CDR3, the DNA is TGTGCCTGGAGTGTACGGGGAGGGGCTCTTCGGGAAAAACTGTTTTTT. The chain combines TRBV30 with TRBJ1-4, with a tentative D call TRBD1 (5 bases). The CDR3 is made up of 16 amino acids. Trimming removed 0 bases at V and 8 bases at J, with 19 bases between. The germline V gene has CDR1 GTSNPN and CDR2 SVGIG (reference sequence). The full variable domain, its missing parts supplied by reference TRBV30 and TRBJ1-4, is SQTIHQWPATLVQPVGSPLSLECTVEGTSNPNLYWYRQAAGRGLQLLFYSVGIGQISSEVPQNLSASRPQDRQFILSSKKLLLSDSGFYLCAWSVRGGALREKLFFGSGTQLSVL.